The clone carrying this TCR beta chain was recorded many times. Its target is not known. The library targeted TCRbeta and was prepared with unique molecular identifiers. TCRdb re-called the PCR reads with MiXCR, one entry per CDR3 protein. The data show 200,000 to 250,000 distinct CDR3 sequences, approximately 8.4% seen once. The data stem from a study of T-cell reconstitution after alpha-beta-depleted transplantation in children. Overall study results and limits: Surviving recipient T cells and intrathymic progenitors accounted for some patients' high TCRbeta diversity at day 60.

The sequence came from a male patient aged 2 to 10 who had a stem cell transplant for acute myeloid leukemia, so the T cells may come from the graft donor. Specimen: PBMCs, mostly from graft donor cells, collected 360 days after TCRalphabeta/CD19-depleted stem cell transplant.

The CDR3 DNA is TGTGCCAGCAGCTTAGAAGCGGCCACAGATACGCAGTATTTT. It codes for CASSLEAATDTQYF. V gene TRBV7-2 combines with J gene TRBJ2-3; D perhaps matches TRBD2 (5 bases). Germline V lookup: CDR1 SGHTA, CDR2 FQGNSA. The CDR3 has 14 amino acids. The germline V and J ends were trimmed by 1 base and 2 bases, with 7 bases remaining between them.